The rows below give T cell receptor beta chains drawn from one sample of a study of shared clonotypes between healthy human individuals. Measured with immunoSEQ multiplex PCR; TCRdb has only the in-frame clones, and not every one. This table holds over 2 million clones, under 95% found once. Sequences were obtained from naive CD4+ T cells from PBMCs. These receptors were obtained from a young man in good health. Some clones in this sample may be carry-over from other donors' samples. Each CDR3 is given with its conserved first and last residue. A D gene is named only where the DNA matches it firmly. Clone size is given for some rows only: seen once, a few or many times, or a class if the clone is expanded.

V gene: TRBV5-1; clone size: -; D gene: -; J gene: TRBJ1-3; CDR3 protein: CASRGTGNTIYF; CDR3 DNA: TGCGCCAGCAGGGGGACGGGAAACACCATATATTTT
V gene: TRBV4-3; clone size: -; D gene: -; J gene: TRBJ1-1; CDR3 protein: CASSLGAGENTEAFF; CDR3 DNA: TGCGCCAGCAGCCTAGGTGCAGGGGAGAACACTGAAGCTTTCTTT
V gene: TRBV28; clone size: few; D gene: -; J gene: TRBJ2-1; CDR3 protein: CASSLEGGPYNEQFF; CDR3 DNA: TGTGCCAGCAGTTTAGAGGGAGGTCCCTACAATGAGCAGTTCTTC
V gene: TRBV4-1; clone size: -; D gene: TRBD1; J gene: TRBJ1-4; CDR3 protein: CASSQGARGLNEKLFF; CDR3 DNA: TGCGCCAGCAGCCAAGGGGCCAGGGGGCTTAATGAAAAACTGTTTTTT
V gene: TRBV19; clone size: -; D gene: -; J gene: TRBJ1-1; CDR3 protein: CASSISAGSDTEAFF; CDR3 DNA: TGTGCCAGTAGTATAAGTGCAGGGTCCGACACTGAAGCTTTCTTT
V gene: TRBV9; clone size: -; D gene: -; J gene: TRBJ2-5; CDR3 protein: CASSVGTPGETQYF; CDR3 DNA: TGTGCCAGCAGCGTAGGAACCCCAGGAGAGACCCAGTACTTC
V gene: TRBV28; clone size: -; D gene: -; J gene: TRBJ1-2; CDR3 protein: CASSSGTNYGYTF; CDR3 DNA: TGTGCCAGCAGTTCAGGGACAAACTATGGCTACACCTTC
V gene: TRBV28; clone size: once; D gene: TRBD2; J gene: TRBJ2-1; CDR3 protein: CASSPRTSGAKRLYNEQFF; CDR3 DNA: TGTGCCAGCAGTCCCCGGACTAGCGGGGCGAAAAGACTTTACAATGAGCAGTTCTTC
V gene: TRBV29-1; clone size: -; D gene: -; J gene: TRBJ2-1; CDR3 protein: CSVVTGYEQFF; CDR3 DNA: TGCAGCGTTGTAACGGGGTATGAGCAGTTCTTC
V gene: TRBV2; clone size: -; D gene: -; J gene: TRBJ2-7; CDR3 protein: CASGSNYEQYF; CDR3 DNA: TGTGCCAGCGGGTCCAACTACGAGCAGTACTTC
V gene: TRBV7-3; clone size: -; D gene: -; J gene: TRBJ2-2; CDR3 protein: CASSLQGNTGELFF; CDR3 DNA: TGTGCCAGCAGCTTACAGGGGAACACCGGGGAGCTGTTTTTT
V gene: TRBV6-6; clone size: once; D gene: -; J gene: TRBJ2-3; CDR3 protein: CASSYSRRGTDTQYF; CDR3 DNA: TGTGCCAGCAGTTACTCGCGGAGGGGCACAGATACGCAGTATTTT
V gene: TRBV2; clone size: once; D gene: -; J gene: TRBJ1-2; CDR3 protein: CASRDDSGGYTF; CDR3 DNA: TGTGCCAGCAGAGACGACTCGGGTGGCTACACCTTC
V gene: TRBV28; clone size: -; D gene: -; J gene: TRBJ1-2; CDR3 protein: CASSREGGNYGYTF; CDR3 DNA: TGTGCCAGCAGCCGGGAGGGAGGGAACTATGGCTACACCTTC
V gene: TRBV7-6; clone size: -; D gene: -; J gene: TRBJ1-3; CDR3 protein: CASSLDGNTIYF; CDR3 DNA: TGTGCCAGCAGCTTAGATGGAAACACCATATATTTT
V gene: TRBV30; clone size: few; D gene: -; J gene: TRBJ1-1; CDR3 protein: CAWSPGTEAFF; CDR3 DNA: TGTGCCTGGAGCCCGGGGACTGAAGCTTTCTTT
V gene: TRBV6-5; clone size: -; D gene: -; J gene: TRBJ2-1; CDR3 protein: CASSKTGGGFNEQFF; CDR3 DNA: TGTGCCAGCAGTAAAACAGGGGGGGGATTTAATGAGCAGTTCTTC
V gene: TRBV11-1; clone size: -; D gene: -; J gene: TRBJ1-2; CDR3 protein: CASSLTRGDGYTF; CDR3 DNA: TGTGCCAGCAGCTTAACCCGGGGGGATGGCTACACCTTC
V gene: TRBV5-1; clone size: -; D gene: -; J gene: TRBJ2-5; CDR3 protein: CASGNPSSQETQYF; CDR3 DNA: TGCGCCAGCGGAAACCCCAGCAGCCAAGAGACCCAGTACTTC
V gene: TRBV21-1; clone size: -; D gene: -; J gene: TRBJ2-3; CDR3 protein: CASSNGMGLDSSTDTQYF; CDR3 DNA: TGTGCCAGCAGCAACGGGATGGGACTAGACTCTAGCACAGATACGCAGTATTTT
V gene: TRBV30; clone size: -; D gene: TRBD2; J gene: TRBJ2-7; CDR3 protein: CACLRAGGYEQYF; CDR3 DNA: TGTGCCTGTTTGAGAGCGGGAGGGTACGAGCAGTACTTC
V gene: TRBV4-1; clone size: -; D gene: TRBD2; J gene: TRBJ2-7; CDR3 protein: CASSQGLAGGVSYEQYF; CDR3 DNA: TGCGCCAGCAGCCAAGGACTAGCGGGAGGAGTGTCCTACGAGCAGTACTTC
V gene: TRBV6-1; clone size: -; D gene: -; J gene: TRBJ1-2; CDR3 protein: CASSESFGGNNYGYTF; CDR3 DNA: TGTGCCAGCAGTGAATCATTCGGGGGTAATAACTATGGCTACACCTTC
V gene: TRBV5-1; clone size: -; D gene: TRBD2; J gene: TRBJ2-7; CDR3 protein: CASSLGVAGSSYEQYF; CDR3 DNA: TGCGCCAGCAGCTTGGGAGTAGCGGGGAGCTCCTACGAGCAGTACTTC
V gene: TRBV7-9; clone size: once; D gene: -; J gene: TRBJ2-7; CDR3 protein: CASRRVGTYEQYF; CDR3 DNA: TGTGCCAGCAGAAGAGTAGGGACCTACGAGCAGTACTTC
V gene: TRBV11-2; clone size: -; D gene: -; J gene: TRBJ1-4; CDR3 protein: CASSLPSASGREKLFF; CDR3 DNA: TGTGCCAGCAGCTTACCTTCGGCCTCAGGGCGAGAAAAACTGTTTTTT
V gene: TRBV9; clone size: -; D gene: TRBD2; J gene: TRBJ2-7; CDR3 protein: CASSVSGLAGGQDEQYF; CDR3 DNA: TGTGCCAGCAGCGTATCTGGACTAGCGGGAGGGCAGGACGAGCAGTACTTC
V gene: TRBV6-5; clone size: -; D gene: -; J gene: TRBJ1-3; CDR3 protein: CASSSGARGNTIYF; CDR3 DNA: TGTGCCAGCAGTTCGGGGGCGCGTGGAAACACCATATATTTT
V gene: TRBV19; clone size: -; D gene: TRBD1; J gene: TRBJ1-5; CDR3 protein: CASSILPGGVQPQHF; CDR3 DNA: TGTGCCAGTAGTATCTTGCCAGGGGGCGTCCAGCCCCAGCATTTT
V gene: TRBV15; clone size: -; D gene: -; J gene: TRBJ2-2; CDR3 protein: CATRLRSGPGELFF; CDR3 DNA: TGTGCCACCAGGTTAAGATCGGGGCCCGGGGAGCTGTTTTTT
V gene: TRBV2; clone size: -; D gene: -; J gene: TRBJ2-1; CDR3 protein: CASRSASPYNEQFF; CDR3 DNA: TGTGCCAGCAGGTCGGCGTCCCCCTACAATGAGCAGTTCTTC
V gene: TRBV14; clone size: -; D gene: -; J gene: TRBJ1-1; CDR3 protein: CASSQVGSDEAFF; CDR3 DNA: TGTGCCAGCAGCCAAGTGGGGAGTGACGAAGCTTTCTTT
V gene: TRBV6-5; clone size: once; D gene: TRBD1; J gene: TRBJ1-5; CDR3 protein: CASRKTGGNQPQHF; CDR3 DNA: TGTGCCAGCAGAAAGACAGGGGGCAATCAGCCCCAGCATTTT
V gene: TRBV25-1; clone size: -; D gene: TRBD1; J gene: TRBJ2-4; CDR3 protein: CASSKGQGVGKNIQYF; CDR3 DNA: TGTGCCAGCAGTAAGGGACAGGGTGTCGGCAAAAACATTCAGTACTTC
V gene: TRBV2; clone size: -; D gene: -; J gene: TRBJ1-3; CDR3 protein: CASTQTSGNTIYF; CDR3 DNA: TGTGCCAGCACCCAAACCTCTGGAAACACCATATATTTT